This entry lists 11 T cell receptor beta chains sequenced from one sample in a study of blood T cell repertoires in COVID-19. TCRdb's copy holds only in-frame clones and misses some; the assay was immunoSEQ multiplex PCR. The table lists 75,000 to 95,000 clones, 85% of them singletons. The material sequenced was peripheral blood. Receptor source: a man aged 50-59 years with acute or convalescent COVID-19.

At least ten counts were recorded for this clone. This chain uses TRBV21-1 with TRBJ1-2; the table names TRBD1, a call not compared with the DNA. TRBV21-1 is termed a pseudogene. The CDR3 extends over 15 amino acids. DNA of the CDR3: TGTGCCAGCCTACCCAAGGACAGGGGGCTGGTTGGCTACACCTTC. This sequence encodes CASLPKDRGLVGYTF.

This clone turned up a few times. CDR3 sequence reads: CSVVGGAVSDTQYF. DNA for the CDR3: TGCAGCGTTGTAGGGGGGGCAGTGTCAGATACGCAGTATTTT. V and J are TRBV29-1 and TRBJ2-3; tentative D call: TRBD2 (7 bases). In germline, CDR1 is SQVTM, CDR2 ANQGSEA. The V and J ends lost 4 bases and 4 bases respectively, with 15 bases between them. CDR3 length: 14 amino acids.

The gene calls are TRBV29-1 and TRBJ1-2, with D possibly matching TRBD1 (5 bases). CDR1 is SQVTM, CDR2 ANQGSEA, per germline. V was shortened by 4 bases and J by 6 bases, with 12 bases between the two germline ends. The CDR3 totals 12 residues. CDR3 coding DNA: TGCAGCGTTGGCGGGACGGAGAATGGCTACACCTTC. It is translated as CSVGGTENGYTF.

This clone was counted only a few times. The genes are TRBV28 and TRBJ1-1, with no clear D. The CDR3 loop spans 10 amino acids. Per the germline V gene, CDR1 is MDHEN and CDR2 is SYDVKM. Trimming pared 7 bases from V and 4 bases from J, leaving 4 bases between. The CDR3 coding sequence is TGTGCCAGCACCCGCACTGAAGCTTTCTTT. Amino acids: CASTRTEAFF.

This rearrangement joins TRBV29-1 to TRBJ2-3; tentative D call: TRBD1 (7 bases). The CDR3 loop spans 14 amino acids. V was shortened by 3 bases and J by 6 bases, with 16 bases between the two germline ends. The germline CDR1 and CDR2 sequences are SQVTM and ANQGSEA. The CDR3: CSVERTTRGDTQYF. In DNA, the CDR3 is TGCAGCGTTGAGAGGACTACCAGGGGGGATACGCAGTATTTT.

This chain connects TRBV7-2 to TRBJ1-6; TRBD1 is a possible D gene (5 bases). Trimming took off 1 base at V and 10 bases at J, with 14 bases between the two ends. CDR3 length: 15 residues. Per the germline V gene, CDR1 is SGHTA and CDR2 is FQGNSA. CDR3 residues: CASSLDRQGSSPLHF. The CDR3 coding sequence is TGTGCCAGCAGCTTAGATCGGCAGGGTTCATCACCCCTCCACTTT.

The V call is TRBV28, the J call TRBJ1-2; 10 bases fit TRBD1. Germline loops: CDR1 MDHEN, CDR2 SYDVKM. Losses at the gene ends were 5 bases for V and 0 bases for J; bases not matched to a gene: 6. This CDR3 is 16 amino acids long. This chain's CDR3 is CASSKTGGPSNYGYTF. CDR3 DNA sequence: TGTGCCAGCAGTAAGACAGGGGGCCCCTCTAACTATGGCTACACCTTC.

The chain employs TRBV6-2 or TRBV6-3 and TRBJ1-5, with D unclear. Per the germline V gene, CDR1 is MNHEY and CDR2 is SVGEGT. The CDR3 is made up of 12 amino acids. Trimming took 6 bases from V and 10 from J, leaving 13 bases between them. DNA for the CDR3: TGTGCCAGCAGCCCGTATTCCTTCCCCCAGCATTTT. Its translation is CASSPYSFPQHF.

The gene calls are TRBV28 and TRBJ1-2; possible D gene TRBD1, 5 bases. Germline CDR1 is MDHEN and CDR2 is SYDVKM. The CDR3 length is 12 residues. The ends were cut back, 8 bases at V and 6 bases at J, with 13 bases in the middle. For the CDR3, the DNA is TGTGCCAGCCATCAGGGTGATGATGGCTACACCTTC. Translating it yields CASHQGDDGYTF.

V usage is TRBV18 and J usage is TRBJ1-1; possibly TRBD1 for D (5 bases). This CDR3 has 14 amino acids. CDR1 and CDR2 from the germline V gene are KGHSH and LQKENI. V lost 2 bases, J lost 2 bases, and 9 bases lay in between. The CDR3 sequence: CASSPEQGNTEAFF. The CDR3 DNA follows: TGTGCCAGCTCACCAGAGCAGGGAAACACTGAAGCTTTCTTT.

The CDR3 reads CASSYLPRIEETQYF. As DNA, the CDR3 is TGTGCCAGCAGTTATCTCCCTCGAATAGAAGAGACCCAGTACTTC. This chain uses TRBV6-2 or TRBV6-3 with TRBJ2-5; no reliable D call. Germline V lookup: CDR1 MNHEY, CDR2 SVGEGT. V lost 3 bases and J lost 3, with 14 bases in between. This CDR3 has 15 residues.